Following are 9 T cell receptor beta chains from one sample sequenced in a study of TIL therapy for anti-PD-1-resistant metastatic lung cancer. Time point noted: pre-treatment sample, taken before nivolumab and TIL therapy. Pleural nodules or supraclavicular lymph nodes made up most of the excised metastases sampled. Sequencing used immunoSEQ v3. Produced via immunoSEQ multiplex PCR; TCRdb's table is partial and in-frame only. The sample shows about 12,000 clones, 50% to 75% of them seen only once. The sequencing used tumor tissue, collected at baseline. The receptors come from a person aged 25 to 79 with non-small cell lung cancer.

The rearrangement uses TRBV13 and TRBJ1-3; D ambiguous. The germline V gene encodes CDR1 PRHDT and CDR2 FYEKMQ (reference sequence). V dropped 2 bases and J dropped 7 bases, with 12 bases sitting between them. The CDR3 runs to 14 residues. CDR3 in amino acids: CASSLPSELNTIYF. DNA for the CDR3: TGTGCCAGCAGCTTACCGTCCGAGCTGAACACCATATATTTT. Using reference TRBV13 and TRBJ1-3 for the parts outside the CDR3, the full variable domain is AAGVIQSPRHLIKEKRETATLKCYPIPRHDTVYWYQQGPGQDPQFLISFYEKMQSDKGSIPDRFSAQQFSDYHSELNMSSLELGDSALYFCASSLPSELNTIYFGEGSWLTVV.

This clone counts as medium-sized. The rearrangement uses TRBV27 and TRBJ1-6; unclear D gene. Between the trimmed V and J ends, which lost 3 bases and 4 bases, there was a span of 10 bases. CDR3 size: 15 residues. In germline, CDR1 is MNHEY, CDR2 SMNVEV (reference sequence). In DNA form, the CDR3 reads TGTGCCAGCAGTTTGGGAGGGATGTATAATTCACCCCTCCACTTT. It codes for CASSLGGMYNSPLHF.

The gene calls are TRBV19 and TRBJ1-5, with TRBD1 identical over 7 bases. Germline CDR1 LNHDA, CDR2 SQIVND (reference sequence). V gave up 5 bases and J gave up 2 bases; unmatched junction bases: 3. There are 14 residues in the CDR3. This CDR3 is CASSSTGGNQPQHF. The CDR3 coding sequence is TGTGCCAGTAGTTCAACAGGGGGCAATCAGCCCCAGCATTTT.

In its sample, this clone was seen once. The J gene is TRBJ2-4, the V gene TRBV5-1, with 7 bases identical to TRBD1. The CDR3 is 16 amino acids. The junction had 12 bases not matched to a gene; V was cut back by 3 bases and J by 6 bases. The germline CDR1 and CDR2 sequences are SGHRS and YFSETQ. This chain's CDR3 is CASSWGTTGSGNIQYF. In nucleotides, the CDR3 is TGCGCCAGCAGCTGGGGGACGACAGGGTCGGGAAACATTCAGTACTTC.

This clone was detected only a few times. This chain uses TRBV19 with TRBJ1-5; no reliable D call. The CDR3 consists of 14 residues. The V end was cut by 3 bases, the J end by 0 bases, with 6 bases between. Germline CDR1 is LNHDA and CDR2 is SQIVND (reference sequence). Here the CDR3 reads CASSIWGSNQPQHF. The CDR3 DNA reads TGTGCCAGTAGTATCTGGGGTAGCAATCAGCCCCAGCATTTT.

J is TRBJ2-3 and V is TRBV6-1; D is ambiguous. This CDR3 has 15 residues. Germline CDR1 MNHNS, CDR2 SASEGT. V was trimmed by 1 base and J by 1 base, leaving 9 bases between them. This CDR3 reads CASSEGFVGTDTQYF. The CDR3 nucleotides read TGTGCCAGCAGTGAAGGGTTCGTGGGCACAGATACGCAGTATTTT.

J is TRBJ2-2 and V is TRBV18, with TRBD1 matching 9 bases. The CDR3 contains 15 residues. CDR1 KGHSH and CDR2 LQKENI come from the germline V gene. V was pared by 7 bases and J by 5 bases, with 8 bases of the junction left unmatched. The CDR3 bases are TGTGCCAGCTTCGCCGGGACAGGGTATACCGGGGAGCTGTTTTTT. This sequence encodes CASFAGTGYTGELFF.

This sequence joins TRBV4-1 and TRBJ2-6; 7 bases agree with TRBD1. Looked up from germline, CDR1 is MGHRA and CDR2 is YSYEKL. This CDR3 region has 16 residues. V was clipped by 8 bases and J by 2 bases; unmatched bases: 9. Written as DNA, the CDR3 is TGCGCCAGCCGAACGGATACAGGGGCTGGGGCCAACGTCCTGACTTTC. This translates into CASRTDTGAGANVLTF.

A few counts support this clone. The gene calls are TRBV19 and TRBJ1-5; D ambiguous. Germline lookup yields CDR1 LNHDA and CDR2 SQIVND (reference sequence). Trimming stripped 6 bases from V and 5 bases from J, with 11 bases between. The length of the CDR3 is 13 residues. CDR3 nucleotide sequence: TGTGCCAGTAGCGATAGAAGGGATCAGCCCCAGCATTTT. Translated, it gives CASSDRRDQPQHF.